The present TCR beta chain was sequenced within a study of neurological immune-mediated disorders. Study results and caveats: Across subjects, expanded clones had no CDR3 amino acid sequences in common, pointing to private repertoires in all groups.

5'RACE employing 10-nucleotide random UMIs yielded the cDNA. From the 5' RACE reads, TCRdb called clonotypes with MiXCR, one entry per CDR3 protein. The data show roughly 80,000 distinct CDR3 sequences, 10% to 13% seen once. The germline V and J ends were trimmed by 2 bases and 5 bases, with 13 bases remaining between them. CDR3 length: 13 residues. In germline, CDR1 is DFQATT, CDR2 SNEGSKA (reference sequence). PBMCs stored at -80 C, numbering 2 million, were the origin of the unsorted libraries. This clonotype was counted ten times or more. The target antigen is unknown. The clonotype comes from a man aged 35-49 years in good health. The chain combines TRBV20-1 with TRBJ2-7; the D is unclear. The sequenced sample was PBMCs. CDR3 residues: CSARPGSVNEQYF. CDR3 nucleotide sequence: TGCAGTGCTAGACCCGGGTCTGTCAACGAGCAGTACTTC.